The text below deals with one TCR beta chain. The antigen is unknown. These data originate in a study of graft-versus-host responses after intestinal transplantation. As for the study in general: Each recipient received anti-thymocyte globulin induction, then tacrolimus and steroids for about three years.

Study conclusions and caveats: The study found high graft-versus-host to host-versus-graft clonal ratios in allografts of patients with graft-donor T cell macrochimerism. Among recipient marrow samples, GvH clones were found; some appeared first in ileum or blood.

V was clipped by 4 bases and J by 0 bases, with 13 bases between them. CDR3 length equals 15 residues. Germline CDR1 LGHNA, CDR2 YNFKEQ. Profiling relied on immunoSEQ multiplex PCR, and the TCRdb table lists in-frame clones only, not all of them. Of tens of thousands of clones in the sample, around 90% were seen once. V and J are TRBV4-2 and TRBJ2-7; D is uncertain. This TCR derives from a human patient who received an intestinal transplant, so some T cells may come from the graft donor. The input for sequencing was PBMCs, taken approximately 97 weeks after intestinal transplant. The CDR3 DNA sequence: TGTGCCAGCAGCCGAGGCACGGTAAGCTCCTACGAGCAGTACTTC. Its protein is CASSRGTVSSYEQYF.